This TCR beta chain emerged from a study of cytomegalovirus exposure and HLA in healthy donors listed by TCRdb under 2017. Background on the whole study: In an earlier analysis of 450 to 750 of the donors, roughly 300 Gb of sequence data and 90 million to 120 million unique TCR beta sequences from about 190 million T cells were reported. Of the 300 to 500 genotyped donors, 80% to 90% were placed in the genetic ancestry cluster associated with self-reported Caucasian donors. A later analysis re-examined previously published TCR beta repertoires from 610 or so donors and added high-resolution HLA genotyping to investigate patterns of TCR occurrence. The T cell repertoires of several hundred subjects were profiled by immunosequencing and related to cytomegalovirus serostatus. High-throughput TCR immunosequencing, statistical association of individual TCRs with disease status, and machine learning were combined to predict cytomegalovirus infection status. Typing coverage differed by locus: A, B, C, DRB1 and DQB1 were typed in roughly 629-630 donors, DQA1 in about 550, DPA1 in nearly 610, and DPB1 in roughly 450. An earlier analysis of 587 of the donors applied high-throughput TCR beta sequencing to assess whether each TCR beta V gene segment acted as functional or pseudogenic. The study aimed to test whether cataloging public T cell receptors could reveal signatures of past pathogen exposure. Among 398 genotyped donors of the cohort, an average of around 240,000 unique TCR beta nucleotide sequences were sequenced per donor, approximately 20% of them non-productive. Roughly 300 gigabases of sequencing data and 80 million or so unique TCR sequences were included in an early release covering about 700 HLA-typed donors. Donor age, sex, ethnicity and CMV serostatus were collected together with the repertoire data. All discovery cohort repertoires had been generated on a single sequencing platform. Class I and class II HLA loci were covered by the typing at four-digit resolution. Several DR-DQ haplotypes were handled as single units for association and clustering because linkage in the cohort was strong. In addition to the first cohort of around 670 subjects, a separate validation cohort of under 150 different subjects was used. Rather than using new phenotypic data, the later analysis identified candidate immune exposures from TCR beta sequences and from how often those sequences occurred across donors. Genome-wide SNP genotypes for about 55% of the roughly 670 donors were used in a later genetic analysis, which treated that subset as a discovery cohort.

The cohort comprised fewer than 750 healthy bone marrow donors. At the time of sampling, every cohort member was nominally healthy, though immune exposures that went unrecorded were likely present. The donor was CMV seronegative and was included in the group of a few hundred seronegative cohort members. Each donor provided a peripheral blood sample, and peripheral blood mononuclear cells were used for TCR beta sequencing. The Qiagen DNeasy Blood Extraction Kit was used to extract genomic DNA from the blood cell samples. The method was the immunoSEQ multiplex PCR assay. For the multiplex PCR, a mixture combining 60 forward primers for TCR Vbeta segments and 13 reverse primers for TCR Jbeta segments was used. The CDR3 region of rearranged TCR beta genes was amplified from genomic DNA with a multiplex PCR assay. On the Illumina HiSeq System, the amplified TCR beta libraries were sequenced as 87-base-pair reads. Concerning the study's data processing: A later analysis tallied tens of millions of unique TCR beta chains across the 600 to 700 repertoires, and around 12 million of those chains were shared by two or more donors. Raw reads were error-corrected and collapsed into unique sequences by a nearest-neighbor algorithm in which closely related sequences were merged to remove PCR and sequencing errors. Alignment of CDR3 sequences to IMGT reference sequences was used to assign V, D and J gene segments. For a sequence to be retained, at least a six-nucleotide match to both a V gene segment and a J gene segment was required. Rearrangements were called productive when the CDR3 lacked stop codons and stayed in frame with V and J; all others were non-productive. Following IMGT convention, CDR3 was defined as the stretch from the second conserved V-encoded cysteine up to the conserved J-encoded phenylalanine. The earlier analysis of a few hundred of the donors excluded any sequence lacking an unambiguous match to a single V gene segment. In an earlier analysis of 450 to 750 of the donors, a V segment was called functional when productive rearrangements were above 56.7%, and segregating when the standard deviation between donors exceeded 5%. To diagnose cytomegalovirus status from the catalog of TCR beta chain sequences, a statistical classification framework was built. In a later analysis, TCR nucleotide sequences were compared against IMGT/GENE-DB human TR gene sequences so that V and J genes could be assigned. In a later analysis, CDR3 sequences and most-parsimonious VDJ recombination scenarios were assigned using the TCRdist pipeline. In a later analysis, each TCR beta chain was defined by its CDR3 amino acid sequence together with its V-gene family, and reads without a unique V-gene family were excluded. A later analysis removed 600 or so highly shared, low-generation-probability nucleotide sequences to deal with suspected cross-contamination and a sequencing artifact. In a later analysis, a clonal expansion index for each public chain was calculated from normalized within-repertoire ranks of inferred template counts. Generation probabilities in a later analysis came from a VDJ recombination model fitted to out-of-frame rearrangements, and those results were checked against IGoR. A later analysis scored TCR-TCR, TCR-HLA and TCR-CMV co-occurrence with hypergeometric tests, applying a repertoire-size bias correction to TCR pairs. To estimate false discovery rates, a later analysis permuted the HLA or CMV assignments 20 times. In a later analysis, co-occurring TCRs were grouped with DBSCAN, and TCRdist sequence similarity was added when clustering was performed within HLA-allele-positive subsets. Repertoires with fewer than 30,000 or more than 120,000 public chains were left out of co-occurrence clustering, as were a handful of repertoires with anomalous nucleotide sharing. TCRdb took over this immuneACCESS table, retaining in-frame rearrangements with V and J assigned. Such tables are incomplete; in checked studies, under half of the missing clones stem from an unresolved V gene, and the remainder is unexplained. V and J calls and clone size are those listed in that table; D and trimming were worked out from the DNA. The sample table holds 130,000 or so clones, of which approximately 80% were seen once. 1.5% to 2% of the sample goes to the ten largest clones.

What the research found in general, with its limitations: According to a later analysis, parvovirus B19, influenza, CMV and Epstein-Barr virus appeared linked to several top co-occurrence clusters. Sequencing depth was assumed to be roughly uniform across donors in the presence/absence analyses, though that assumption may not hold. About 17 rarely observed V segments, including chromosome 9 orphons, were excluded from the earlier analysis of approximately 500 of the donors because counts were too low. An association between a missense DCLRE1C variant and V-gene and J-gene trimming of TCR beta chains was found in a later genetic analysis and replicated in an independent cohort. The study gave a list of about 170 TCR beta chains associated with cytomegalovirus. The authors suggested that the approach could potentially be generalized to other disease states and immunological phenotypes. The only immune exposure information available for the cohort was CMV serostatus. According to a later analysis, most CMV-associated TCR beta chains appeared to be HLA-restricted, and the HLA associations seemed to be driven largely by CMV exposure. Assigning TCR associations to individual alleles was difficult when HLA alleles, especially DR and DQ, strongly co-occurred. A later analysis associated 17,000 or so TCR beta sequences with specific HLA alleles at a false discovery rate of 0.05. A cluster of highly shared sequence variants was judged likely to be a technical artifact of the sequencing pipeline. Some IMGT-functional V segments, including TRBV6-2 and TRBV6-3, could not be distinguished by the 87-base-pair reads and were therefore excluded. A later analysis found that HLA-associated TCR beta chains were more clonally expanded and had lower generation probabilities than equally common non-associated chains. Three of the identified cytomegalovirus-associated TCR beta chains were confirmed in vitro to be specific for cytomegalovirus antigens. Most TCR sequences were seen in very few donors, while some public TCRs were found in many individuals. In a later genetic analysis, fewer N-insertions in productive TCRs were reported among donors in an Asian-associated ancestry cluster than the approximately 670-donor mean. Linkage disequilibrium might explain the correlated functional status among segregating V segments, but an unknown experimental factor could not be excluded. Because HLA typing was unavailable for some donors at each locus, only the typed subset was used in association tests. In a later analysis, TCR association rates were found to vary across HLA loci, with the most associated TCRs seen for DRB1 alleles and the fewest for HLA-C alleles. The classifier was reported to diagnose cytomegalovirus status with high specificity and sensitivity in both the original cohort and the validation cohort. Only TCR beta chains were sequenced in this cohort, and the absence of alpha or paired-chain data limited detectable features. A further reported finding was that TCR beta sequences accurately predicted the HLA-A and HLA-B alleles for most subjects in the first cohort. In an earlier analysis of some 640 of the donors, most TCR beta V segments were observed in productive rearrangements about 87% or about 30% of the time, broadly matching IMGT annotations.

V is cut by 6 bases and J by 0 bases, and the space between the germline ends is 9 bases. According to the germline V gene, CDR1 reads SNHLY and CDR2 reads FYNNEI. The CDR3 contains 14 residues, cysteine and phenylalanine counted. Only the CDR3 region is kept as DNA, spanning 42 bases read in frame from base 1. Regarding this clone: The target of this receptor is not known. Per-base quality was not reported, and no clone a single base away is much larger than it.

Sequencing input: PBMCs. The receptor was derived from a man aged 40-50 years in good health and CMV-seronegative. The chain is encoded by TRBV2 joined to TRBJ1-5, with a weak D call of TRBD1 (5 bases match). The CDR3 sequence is CASSLTDSNQPQHF. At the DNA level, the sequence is TGTGCCAGCAGCCTGACAGATAGCAATCAGCCCCAGCATTTT.